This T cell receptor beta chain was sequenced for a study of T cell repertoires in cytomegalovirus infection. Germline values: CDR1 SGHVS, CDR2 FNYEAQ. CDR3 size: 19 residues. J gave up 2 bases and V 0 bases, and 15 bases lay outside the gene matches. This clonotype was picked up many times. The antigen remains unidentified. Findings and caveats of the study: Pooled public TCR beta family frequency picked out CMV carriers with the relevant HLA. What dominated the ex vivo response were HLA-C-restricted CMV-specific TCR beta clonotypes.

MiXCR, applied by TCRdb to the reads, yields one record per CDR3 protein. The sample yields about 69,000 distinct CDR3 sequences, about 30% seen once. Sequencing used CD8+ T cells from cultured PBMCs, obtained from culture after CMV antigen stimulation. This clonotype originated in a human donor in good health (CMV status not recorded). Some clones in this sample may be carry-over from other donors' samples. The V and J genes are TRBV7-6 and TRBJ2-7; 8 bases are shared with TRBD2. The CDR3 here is CASSLALPITSGSTYEQYF. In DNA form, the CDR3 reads TGTGCCAGCAGCTTAGCCCTGCCCATCACTAGCGGAAGCACCTACGAGCAGTACTTC.